These 18 T cell receptor beta chains were sequenced from one sample in a study of a mutant IDH1 vaccine in newly diagnosed glioma. Time point in this sample: week 23, last vaccination. One vaccine dose held 300 ug of mutant IDH1 20-mer peptide and came with topical imiquimod. Only in-frame clones appear in the TCRdb table, and some are missing; sequencing was by immunoSEQ multiplex PCR. The profile covers about 86,000 clones, with about 82% appearing a single time and under 2.5% taken by the ten largest. Their specific antigens are unknown. Specimen: PBMCs, collected from a glioma patient whose treatment included an IDH1 peptide vaccine. Receptors were obtained from a man aged 25 to 45 with glioma. Some clones in this sample may be carry-over from other donors' samples.

This rearrangement joins TRBV6-6 to TRBJ1-2; possibly TRBD1 for D (5 bases). Germline V gene data show CDR1 as MNHNY and CDR2 as SVGAGI (reference sequence). Trimming removed 5 bases at V and 3 bases at J, with 13 bases between. The CDR3 covers 14 residues. CDR3 DNA sequence: TGTGCCAGCAGTCACATACAGGAGTACTATGGCTACACCTTC. Its translation is CASSHIQEYYGYTF.

This sequence joins TRBV5-1 and TRBJ1-1; 7 bases match TRBD1. CDR1 is SGHRS, CDR2 YFSETQ, per germline. Trimming took 2 bases from V and 5 from J; bases not matched to a gene: 6. The CDR3 extends over 14 amino acids. The CDR3 region is CASSFQGGGTEAFF. The CDR3 bases are TGCGCCAGCAGCTTCCAGGGGGGAGGGACTGAAGCTTTCTTT.

This chain connects TRBV5-4 to TRBJ2-1, with 12 bases aligning to TRBD2. The CDR3 is 15 residues long. Germline CDR1 is SGHNT and CDR2 is YYREEE (reference sequence). V lost 4 bases, J lost 7 bases, and 6 bases stayed unmatched. CDR3 residues: CASSQMTSGSNEQFF. CDR3 sequence (DNA): TGTGCCAGCAGCCAAATGACTAGCGGGAGTAATGAGCAGTTCTTC.

V and J are TRBV2 and TRBJ2-5; maybe TRBD2 (6 bases). Trimming stripped 7 bases from V and 1 base from J, with 16 bases between. The CDR3 runs to 15 residues. CDR1 and CDR2 from the germline V gene are SNHLY and FYNNEI. This CDR3 is CASNPRKGGQETQYF. Here the CDR3 DNA reads TGTGCCAGCAACCCGAGGAAGGGAGGCCAAGAGACCCAGTACTTC. Drawing the rest from reference TRBV2 and TRBJ2-5, the complete variable domain is EPEVTQTPSHQVTQMGQEVILRCVPISNHLYFYWYRQILGQKVEFLVSFYNNEISEKSEIFDDQFSVERPDGSNFTLKIRSTKLEDSAMYFCASNPRKGGQETQYFGPGTRLLVL.

The rearrangement uses TRBV19 and TRBJ1-2, with TRBD1 matching 8 bases. Trimming took 5 bases from V and 5 from J; bases not matched to a gene: 10. Germline assignment: CDR1 LNHDA and CDR2 SQIVND (reference sequence). The CDR3 has 15 amino acids. The CDR3, as DNA: TGTGCCAGTAGTGGCGGGACAGGTCCCTTTTATGGCTACACCTTC. Translation gives CASSGGTGPFYGYTF.

The genes are TRBV6-1 and TRBJ1-5; 8 bases line up with TRBD1. The CDR3 runs 14 residues. The ends lost 8 bases at V and 6 bases at J; junction bases unmatched: 9. Germline V gene data show CDR1 as MNHNS and CDR2 as SASEGT. As DNA, the CDR3 is TGTGCCAGCTCCAGCAGGGGGCAGAGTCAGCCCCAGCATTTT. This gives the protein CASSSRGQSQPQHF.

V usage is TRBV9 and J usage is TRBJ2-1, with D possibly TRBD1 on 5 matching bases. This CDR3 has 15 amino acids. V lost 2 bases and J 2 bases, leaving 11 bases between the germline ends. Germline V gene lookup returns CDR1 SGDLS and CDR2 YYNGEE. In DNA form, the CDR3 reads TGTGCCAGCAGCGTCTACCAGGGAACCTACAATGAGCAGTTCTTC. Amino acid sequence: CASSVYQGTYNEQFF.

The rearrangement joins TRBV10-3 to TRBJ2-5; 8 nucleotides align to TRBD1. Judging by the DNA end, TRBJ2-7 fits better; the J call may be wrong. Germline assignment: CDR1 ENHRY and CDR2 SYGVKD. The CDR3 contains 16 residues. CDR3 sequence (DNA): TGTGCCATCAGTGAGGGGGGACAGGCGTACCTCTACGAGCAGTACTTC. Translation gives CAISEGGQAYLYEQYF.

The rearrangement joins TRBV7-9 to TRBJ1-2, with TRBD1 matching 8 bases. Germline V lookup: CDR1 SEHNR, CDR2 FQNEAQ (reference sequence). J lost 4 bases, V lost 10 bases, and 11 bases had no gene match. The CDR3 is made up of 14 amino acids. DNA for the CDR3: TGTGCCACTAACGAGGACAGGGCCGGCTATGGCTACACCTTC. Encoded protein: CATNEDRAGYGYTF.

J is TRBJ1-2 and V is TRBV19, with 7 positions matching TRBD1. The trim removed 1 base at V and 8 bases at J, leaving 4 bases unmatched. The CDR3 has 13 residues. Germline-derived CDR1 and CDR2 are LNHDA and SQIVND (reference sequence). CDR3 bases: TGTGCCAGTAGTATAGTGACAGGGAACGGCTACACCTTC. It encodes CASSIVTGNGYTF.

V usage is TRBV9 and J usage is TRBJ2-1; D remains ambiguous. The V end lost 0 bases, the J end lost 9 bases, and 13 bases lay between the germline ends. Germline V gives CDR1 SGDLS, CDR2 YYNGEE. The CDR3 contains 14 residues. CDR3 region: CASSVAVRDGEQFF. The CDR3 nucleotides are TGTGCCAGCAGCGTAGCGGTAAGGGATGGTGAGCAGTTCTTC.

The chain couples TRBV5-5 to TRBJ1-2; no firm D call. The V end was cut by 4 bases, the J end by 3 bases, with 16 bases between. The CDR3 is made up of 15 amino acids. Per germline, CDR1 SGHKS and CDR2 YYEKEE (reference sequence). The CDR3 region has the DNA TGTGCCAGCAGCCTTACGGGATCTCTTGACTATGGCTACACCTTC. It translates to CASSLTGSLDYGYTF.

For this clone: At one end, the junction sequence differs from germline, possibly due to a read error. The chain couples TRBV5-1 to TRBJ2-2, with D unclear. Germline-derived CDR1 and CDR2 are SGHRS and YFSETQ. This CDR3 comprises 15 residues. DNA of the CDR3: TGCGCCAGCAGCTTGTTCGGGCAGGCCACCGTGGAGCTGTTTTTT. Encoded protein: CASSLFGQATVELFF.

This clone was picked up one time. The chain has TRBV2 and TRBJ2-3, with TRBD2 matching 9 bases. The CDR3 runs to 18 residues. Trimming removed 2 bases from V and 0 bases from J; junction bases left unmatched: 9. Germline V lookup: CDR1 SNHLY, CDR2 FYNNEI. This CDR3 is CASSELWREGLSTDTQYF. As DNA, the CDR3 is TGTGCCAGCAGTGAATTATGGCGGGAGGGCCTTAGCACAGATACGCAGTATTTT.

This chain connects TRBV27 to TRBJ2-7; 8 bases fit TRBD1. Germline CDR1 reads MNHEY; CDR2 reads SMNVEV (reference sequence). This CDR3 region has 15 residues. V dropped 6 bases and J dropped 4; count of bases not matched to a gene: 11. The CDR3 DNA is TGTGCCAGCAGCCTCAGGGGGCGCCAAGCTTACGAGCAGTACTTC. Its protein product is CASSLRGRQAYEQYF.

The chain joins TRBV7-5 to TRBJ1-1. TRBV7-5 is termed a pseudogene. This CDR3 comprises 17 residues. CDR3 sequence reads: CVRSGLSASPMNTEAFF. The CDR3 nucleotides are TGTGTCAGAAGCGGACTTTCCGCTTCACCCATGAACACTGAAGCTTTCTTT.

This chain uses TRBV6-6 with TRBJ1-1; TRBD1 agrees at 7 bases. V gave up 5 bases and J gave up 3 bases; unmatched junction bases: 3. The CDR3 runs 13 residues. The V gene's germline CDR1 is MNHNY and CDR2 SVGAGI (reference sequence). In nucleotides, the CDR3 is TGTGCCAGCAGTCGACAGGGCTACACTGAAGCTTTCTTT. This codes for CASSRQGYTEAFF.

The DNA for the CDR3 is TGTGCCAGCAGTCCTATAGCGGGGGGGCTTGAGCAGTACTTC. Its translation: CASSPIAGGLEQYF. The V call is TRBV6-5, the J call TRBJ2-7, with 11 bases identical to TRBD2. The CDR3 loop spans 14 amino acids. Trimming cost V 5 bases and J 7 bases; bases outside gene matches: 7. Germline CDR1 and CDR2: MNHEY and SVGAGI.